This T cell receptor (beta chain) was obtained from a study of OX40 agonist ivuxolimab in advanced cancers. Study as a whole: Head and neck, renal cell, melanoma or hepatocellular carcinoma were the cancers that dose-escalation patients had. A male proportion of about 80% was recorded, with mean age around 64 years and range roughly 20 to 85. Overall study results and limits: There were also nonresponders showing low normalized T-cell clonal expansion. Antigen targets of the expanded peripheral T cells went undetermined.

Note on this clone: Its cognate antigen is unknown.

CDR3 length: 13 amino acids. Trimming took off 5 bases at V and 1 base at J, with 8 bases between the two ends. CDR1 and CDR2 from the germline V gene are SQVTM and ANQGSEA. Sequencing was performed with immunoSEQ multiplex PCR; in TCRdb, only in-frame clones are kept and a portion is missing. This sample has tens of thousands of clones; 89% occur once, and the top ten carry 10% to 15%. V usage is TRBV29-1 and J usage is TRBJ2-2, with D perhaps given as TRBD1 or TRBD2 (5 bases each). This TCR came from an adult with an advanced solid tumor such as melanoma, head and neck, liver or kidney cancer. The sequencing here drew on CD4+ or CD8+ T cells sorted from blood, taken in a trial of the OX40 agonist ivuxolimab. CDR3 nucleotides: TGCAGCGTTCGGGACGGGAACACCGGGGAGCTGTTTTTT. Translated, it gives CSVRDGNTGELFF.